This TCR beta chain emerged from a study of blood T cell repertoires in COVID-19. Study overall: Donors in the United States, Italy and Spain gave samples during acute or convalescent COVID-19. T cells, B-cell-depleted T cells, or PBMCs supplied cDNA or gDNA.

TCRdb keeps only in-frame clones here, not all; method: immunoSEQ multiplex PCR. Here the sample spans some 97,000 clones, approximately 91% being singletons. Sequenced input: peripheral blood. This TCR was sampled from a man aged 50 or older with active COVID-19.

The CDR3 spells CASSLRDVPGSNEKLFF. The DNA of the CDR3 is TGTGCCAGCAGCTTAAGGGATGTGCCAGGGTCTAATGAAAAACTGTTTTTT. The chain combines TRBV11-2 with TRBJ1-4; perhaps TRBD1 as D (5 bases). The germline gives CDR1 SGHAT, CDR2 FQNNGV. V lost 2 bases and J 3 bases, leaving 16 bases between the germline ends. The CDR3 spans 17 residues.